This T cell receptor (beta chain) is drawn from a study of blood T cell repertoires in COVID-19. Turning to the study itself: Nucleic acid was either cDNA or gDNA, and it came from T cells, B-cell-depleted T cells, or PBMCs.

This clone was counted only a few times. V was trimmed by 0 bases and J by 4 bases, leaving 4 bases between them. This CDR3 spans 13 amino acids. Germline CDR1 is SGHRS and CDR2 is YFSETQ. Per the study methods: Amplification from reference gene primers served as the basis for estimated nucleated cell counts. Produced via immunoSEQ multiplex PCR; TCRdb's table is partial and in-frame only. That table is the source of V, J and clone size, and D and trimming were worked out from the DNA. The repertoire holds roughly 31,000 clones, around 85% seen once, with 24% in the top ten. J is TRBJ2-2 and V is TRBV5-1; D remains ambiguous. The TCR sequence derives from a human donor with active COVID-19. The donor label of this sample is uncertain. The specimen was peripheral blood. The CDR3 reads CASSLVVTGELFF. CDR3 bases: TGCGCCAGCAGCTTGGTAGTCACCGGGGAGCTGTTTTTT.